Listed below are T cell receptor beta chains from one sample, sequenced in a study of shared clonotypes between healthy human individuals. Generated by immunoSEQ multiplex PCR, the TCRdb table keeps only in-frame clones and is missing some. The data hold roughly 1,500,000 clones, with 95% to 99% observed a single time. Material: naive CD4+ T cells sorted from blood. The receptor set was obtained from a man aged 25-45 years in good health. Each CDR3 is given with its conserved first and last residue. Each record gives: CDR3 length, V gene, J gene, clone size, D gene, CDR3 DNA, CDR3 protein. A D gene is named only where the DNA matches it firmly. Size is omitted from some rows. Given values are once, few, many or a class for expanded clones.

cdr3_length: 14
v_call: TRBV6-6
j_call: TRBJ2-7
clone_size: NA
d_call: NA
cdr3_nt: TGTGCCAGCAATCTAGGGACGGTCCCCTACGAGCAGTACTTC
cdr3_aa: CASNLGTVPYEQYF

cdr3_length: 13
v_call: TRBV4-1
j_call: TRBJ1-4
clone_size: NA
d_call: NA
cdr3_nt: TGCGCCAGCAGCCTTATACCCGGGGAAAAACTGTTTTTT
cdr3_aa: CASSLIPGEKLFF

cdr3_length: 16
v_call: TRBV4-3
j_call: TRBJ2-3
clone_size: NA
d_call: TRBD2
cdr3_nt: TGCGCCAGCAGCCAAGACGGGCTAGCGGGAGGAGATACGCAGTATTTT
cdr3_aa: CASSQDGLAGGDTQYF

cdr3_length: 16
v_call: TRBV14
j_call: TRBJ2-2
clone_size: NA
d_call: TRBD1
cdr3_nt: TGTGCCAGCAGCCTCGACAGGGGGCCGAACACCGGGGAGCTGTTTTTT
cdr3_aa: CASSLDRGPNTGELFF

cdr3_length: 11
v_call: TRBV28
j_call: TRBJ2-7
clone_size: NA
d_call: NA
cdr3_nt: TGTGCCAGCAGTCTATACTACGAGCAGTACTTC
cdr3_aa: CASSLYYEQYF

cdr3_length: 14
v_call: TRBV6-5
j_call: TRBJ2-3
clone_size: once
d_call: NA
cdr3_nt: TGTGCCAGCAGCTGGGAGCCAGGCCTGTATTCGCAGTATTTT
cdr3_aa: CASSWEPGLYSQYF

cdr3_length: 19
v_call: TRBV18
j_call: TRBJ2-7
clone_size: NA
d_call: TRBD1
cdr3_nt: TGTGCCAGCTCGCCTGTTGCGGGACAGGGGCCCATAAAAAGCTACGAGCAGTACTTC
cdr3_aa: CASSPVAGQGPIKSYEQYF

cdr3_length: 15
v_call: TRBV7-6
j_call: TRBJ1-1
clone_size: NA
d_call: TRBD1
cdr3_nt: TGTGCCAGCAGCCCCTGGGGACAGAAGAACACTGAAGCTTTCTTT
cdr3_aa: CASSPWGQKNTEAFF

cdr3_length: 13
v_call: TRBV2
j_call: TRBJ2-7
clone_size: NA
d_call: NA
cdr3_nt: TGTGCCAGCCTCCCAGGGGAGGACTACGAGCAGTACTTC
cdr3_aa: CASLPGEDYEQYF

cdr3_length: 13
v_call: TRBV10-3
j_call: TRBJ1-3
clone_size: NA
d_call: NA
cdr3_nt: TGTGCCATACTTGACAACTCTGGAAACACCATATATTTT
cdr3_aa: CAILDNSGNTIYF

cdr3_length: 13
v_call: TRBV27
j_call: TRBJ2-3
clone_size: NA
d_call: NA
cdr3_nt: TGTGCCAGCAGTTTACGACACACAGATACGCAGTATTTT
cdr3_aa: CASSLRHTDTQYF

cdr3_length: 13
v_call: TRBV5-1
j_call: TRBJ1-1
clone_size: once
d_call: TRBD1
cdr3_nt: TGCGCCAGCTCAATGACAGGGGGGACTGAAGCTTTCTTT
cdr3_aa: CASSMTGGTEAFF

cdr3_length: 14
v_call: TRBV9
j_call: TRBJ2-1
clone_size: NA
d_call: NA
cdr3_nt: TGTGCCAGCAGCCCTCGAGGGAGTTTAAGTGAGCAGTTCTTC
cdr3_aa: CASSPRGSLSEQFF

cdr3_length: 15
v_call: TRBV11-2
j_call: TRBJ1-1
clone_size: NA
d_call: NA
cdr3_nt: TGTGCCAGCAGCTCCCCCCGCGGCTGGAACACTGAAGCTTTCTTT
cdr3_aa: CASSSPRGWNTEAFF

cdr3_length: 14
v_call: TRBV6-5
j_call: TRBJ1-1
clone_size: NA
d_call: NA
cdr3_nt: TGTGCCAGCAGTTACGCACTTTTGAACACTGAAACTTTCTTT
cdr3_aa: CASSYALLNTETFF